These T cell receptor beta chains were read from a single sample in a study of OX40 agonist ivuxolimab in advanced cancers. TCRdb's table, derived via immunoSEQ multiplex PCR, lists solely in-frame clones and lacks some. The table has tens of thousands of clones, about 93% seen once. Sequenced material: CD4+ or CD8+ T cells sorted from blood, taken in a trial of the OX40 agonist ivuxolimab. The origin of the receptors is an adult with an advanced solid tumor such as melanoma, head and neck, liver or kidney cancer. Both conserved end residues are part of each CDR3. The order of the fields is V gene, J gene, D gene, CDR3 DNA, CDR3 protein. A D gene is named only where the DNA matches it firmly.

TRBV4-3	TRBJ2-7	NA	TGCGCCAGCAGCCAAGATAGGGGGTACGAGCAGTACTTC	CASSQDRGYEQYF
TRBV7-9	TRBJ1-2	NA	TGTGCCAGCAGCCTGGGTTCCGGGTTCTATGGCTACACCTTC	CASSLGSGFYGYTF
TRBV11-2	TRBJ2-7	NA	TGTGCCAGCAGCTTAGGAGGAGAGGAGCAGTACTTC	CASSLGGEEQYF
TRBV6-1	TRBJ1-3	NA	TGTGCCAGCAGTGAAAGGGAAGACGGGGCTGGAAACACCATATATTTT	CASSEREDGAGNTIYF
TRBV6-5	TRBJ2-7	NA	TGTGCCAGCAGTGCGCCGGGGGTCGAGCAGTACTTC	CASSAPGVEQYF
TRBV10-3	TRBJ2-4	NA	TGTGCCATCAGTGAGGGACTAGGGGGTGTCGTTCAGTACTTC	CAISEGLGGVVQYF
TRBV11-3	TRBJ2-1	NA	TGTGCCAGCAGCTTAGGAACGCCGGGTTACCAGCGGTACAATGAGCAGTTCTTC	CASSLGTPGYQRYNEQFF
TRBV9	TRBJ2-7	NA	TGTGCCAGCAGCGTAGTAGGTACAGGGCGAGACTACGAGCAGTACTTC	CASSVVGTGRDYEQYF
TRBV7-9	TRBJ1-2	TRBD1	TGTGCCAGCAGGGTGGGGGACAGGGGCAACTATGGCTACACCTTC	CASRVGDRGNYGYTF
TRBV28	TRBJ2-6	NA	TGTGCCAGCAGTTCGGCAGGGGCAGGGGCCAACGTCCTGACTTTC	CASSSAGAGANVLTF
TRBV11-2	TRBJ2-2	TRBD2	TGTGCCAGCAGCCTCTTTCCCAGCGGGGTTAACACCGGGGAGCTGTTTTTT	CASSLFPSGVNTGELFF
TRBV6-5	TRBJ2-1	TRBD1	TGTGCCAGCAGTTTCCTGGGACAGGGGAGGTACAATGAGCAGTTCTTC	CASSFLGQGRYNEQFF
TRBV5-4	TRBJ1-2	TRBD1	TGTGCCAGCAGCTTGGAACCCGGGGACAGGGTTGACGGCTACACCTTC	CASSLEPGDRVDGYTF
TRBV27	TRBJ2-1	TRBD2	TGTGCCAGCCGCCGGGGACTAGACAATGAGCAGTTCTTC	CASRRGLDNEQFF